Below, one T cell receptor (beta chain) is given with its context. This sample was included in a study of control samples from healthy donors and cancer patients. TCRdb's copy holds only in-frame clones and misses some; the assay was immunoSEQ multiplex PCR. The sample yields roughly 370,000 clones, over 75% seen once. This CDR3 comprises 12 residues. Germline CDR1 MNHEY, CDR2 SVGAGI. Trimming stripped 5 bases from V and 2 bases from J, with 6 bases between. Sequenced material: PBMCs. The chain uses TRBV6-5 and TRBJ1-1; D is ambiguous. The sequence derives from a man aged 35-49 years with head and neck cancer. DNA of the CDR3: TGTGCCAGCAGTACGGTAAACACTGAAGCTTTCTTT. It translates to CASSTVNTEAFF.